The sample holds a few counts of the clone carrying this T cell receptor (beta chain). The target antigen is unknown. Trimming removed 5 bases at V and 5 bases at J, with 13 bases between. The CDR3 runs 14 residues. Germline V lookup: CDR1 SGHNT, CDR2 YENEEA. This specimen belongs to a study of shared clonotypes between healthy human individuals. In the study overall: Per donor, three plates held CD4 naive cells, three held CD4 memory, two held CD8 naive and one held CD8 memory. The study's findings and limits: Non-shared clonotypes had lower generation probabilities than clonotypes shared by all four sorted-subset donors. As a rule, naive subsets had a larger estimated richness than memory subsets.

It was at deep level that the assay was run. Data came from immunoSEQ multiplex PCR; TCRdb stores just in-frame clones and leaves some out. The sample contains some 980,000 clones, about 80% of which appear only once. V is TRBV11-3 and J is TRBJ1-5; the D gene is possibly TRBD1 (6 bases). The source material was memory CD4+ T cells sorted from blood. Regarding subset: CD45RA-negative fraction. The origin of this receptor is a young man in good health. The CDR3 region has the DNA TGTGCCAGCAGCCTAAATCCAGGGGATCAGCCCCAGCATTTT. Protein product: CASSLNPGDQPQHF.